One sample yielded the 17 T cell receptor beta chains listed below, sequenced in a study of CD8+ T cells in alopecia areata. RNA extraction was followed by reverse transcription into cDNA, which acted as the sequencing template. Using immunoSEQ multiplex PCR, the repertoire was profiled, and TCRdb retains in-frame clones only, with some absent. This repertoire shows 65,000 to 75,000 clones, 25% to 35% found once; its top ten account for about 15%. Treatment: oral pan-JAK inhibitor, 5-10 mg twice daily. Material: CD8+ T cells sorted from blood, obtained at week 4, from a patient treated with tofacitinib. These receptors were collected from a human donor with alopecia areata.

CDR3 sequence: CASRPQDGYEQYF. CDR3 in DNA: TGTGCCAGCCGACCTCAGGACGGCTACGAGCAGTACTTC. The chain uses TRBV27 and TRBJ2-7; D remains unclear. The V and J ends lost 8 bases and 3 bases respectively, with 14 bases between them. This CDR3 is built from 13 residues. The germline V gene encodes CDR1 MNHEY and CDR2 SMNVEV (reference sequence).

This clone was counted only a few times. V is TRBV2 and J is TRBJ2-5; D might be TRBD2 (6 bases). CDR1 SNHLY and CDR2 FYNNEI come from the germline V gene. Trimming removed 5 bases at V and 2 bases at J, with 15 bases between. The length of the CDR3 is 15 residues. CDR3 DNA sequence: TGTGCCAGCAGTTACTCGACTAGTTGGCAAGAGACCCAGTACTTC. This sequence encodes CASSYSTSWQETQYF.

In its sample, this clone was seen a few times. This chain connects TRBV29-1 to TRBJ2-7; D remains unclear. CDR1 SQVTM and CDR2 ANQGSEA come from the germline V gene. V dropped 1 base and J dropped 0 bases, with 13 bases sitting between them. CDR3 length: 15 residues. CDR3 DNA sequence: TGCAGCGTTGAAGCCCCGAAGTCGAGCTCCTACGAGCAGTACTTC. Translation: CSVEAPKSSSYEQYF.

This clone was observed a handful of times. The chain combines TRBV7-3 with TRBJ2-3; D not certain. This CDR3 has 17 amino acids. Deletions cut 3 bases from V and 2 bases from J, with 18 bases between. Germline values: CDR1 SGHTA, CDR2 FQGTGA. The CDR3 reads CASSFSLVPDDTDTQYF. The CDR3 DNA sequence: TGTGCCAGCAGCTTCAGTTTGGTCCCCGACGACACAGATACGCAGTATTTT. The complete variable domain, with remaining parts taken from reference TRBV7-3 and TRBJ2-3, reads GAGVSQTPSNKVTEKGKYVELRCDPISGHTALYWYRQSLGQGPEFLIYFQGTGAADDSGLPNDRFFAVRPEGSVSTLKIQRTERGDSAVYLCASSFSLVPDDTDTQYFGPGTRLTVL.

The chain recombines TRBV7-9 with TRBJ2-5; 8 nucleotides match TRBD1. The germline gives CDR1 SEHNR, CDR2 FQNEAQ (reference sequence). Trimming cost V 2 bases and J 5 bases; bases outside gene matches: 4. CDR3 length: 14 amino acids. For the CDR3, the DNA is TGTGCCAGCAGCTTATCGACAGGGGACGAGACCCAGTACTTC. Its translation is CASSLSTGDETQYF.

The V and J genes are TRBV30 and TRBJ2-5; tentative D call: TRBD2 (6 bases). Deletions cut 3 bases from V and 3 bases from J, with 11 bases between. The CDR3 contains 13 residues. Germline V gene sequence: CDR1 GTSNPN, CDR2 SVGIG (reference sequence). As DNA, the CDR3 is TGTGCCTGGAGAATTAGCGGAGAAGAGACCCAGTACTTC. This encodes CAWRISGEETQYF.

The chain links TRBV29-1 to TRBJ2-3; 7 nucleotides match TRBD1. CDR1 is SQVTM, CDR2 ANQGSEA, per germline. This CDR3 contains 15 residues. J lost 2 bases, V lost 6 bases, and 11 bases had no gene match. The chain's CDR3 is CSVFGTDRDTDTQYF. DNA of the CDR3: TGCAGCGTCTTCGGGACAGACAGAGACACAGATACGCAGTATTTT.

The CDR3 DNA sequence: TGCAGCGTTGTACCTACCGGACAGGGAGGGGATGGCTACACCTTC. Amino acids: CSVVPTGQGGDGYTF. The chain combines TRBV29-1 with TRBJ1-2; 8 nucleotides align to TRBD1. In germline, CDR1 is SQVTM, CDR2 ANQGSEA. The CDR3 has 15 amino acids. Trimming at V came to 4 bases and at J to 6 bases, leaving 13 bases not matched to a gene.

CDR3 in DNA: TGTGCCAGCAGTTACTTCAGGGACAGGCCCAACAATGAGCAGTTCTTC. Amino acids: CASSYFRDRPNNEQFF. The chain combines TRBV6-5 with TRBJ2-1; 8 bases agree with TRBD1. Looked up from germline, CDR1 is MNHEY and CDR2 is SVGAGI. V dropped 1 base and J dropped 5; count of bases not matched to a gene: 7. The CDR3 has 16 residues.

The J gene is TRBJ2-2, the V gene TRBV2, with 9 bases fitting TRBD2. The germline gives CDR1 SNHLY, CDR2 FYNNEI. The junction had 15 bases not matched to a gene; V was cut back by 10 bases and J by 0 bases. The CDR3 consists of 18 residues. The DNA of the CDR3 is TGTGCCACCGGTCGTAGACTAGCGGAACCTTCGAACACCGGGGAGCTGTTTTTT. It yields the protein CATGRRLAEPSNTGELFF.

This clone has only a few counts. The J gene is TRBJ1-1, the V gene TRBV30; maybe TRBD1 (5 bases). Germline assignment: CDR1 GTSNPN and CDR2 SVGIG (reference sequence). The CDR3 runs to 13 residues. With 4 bases removed from V and 8 bases from J, the gap between germline ends came to 17 bases. The CDR3 DNA reads as TGTGCCTGGACTACCATGGCAGGGAAGGAAGCTTTCTTT. Protein product: CAWTTMAGKEAFF.

V gene TRBV29-1 combines with J gene TRBJ2-1; no clear D. Trimming removed 7 bases from V and 9 bases from J, with 13 bases in between. Germline CDR1 SQVTM, CDR2 ANQGSEA. This CDR3 has 11 amino acids. CDR3 sequence reads: CSAPAIGEQFF. As DNA, the CDR3 is TGCAGCGCCCCAGCGATTGGTGAGCAGTTCTTC.

The chain recombines TRBV11-1 with TRBJ2-3; D not resolved. There are 12 residues in the CDR3. V gave up 1 base and J gave up 10 bases, with 9 bases separating them. From germline, CDR1 is SGHAT and CDR2 FQDESV (reference sequence). CDR3 DNA: TGTGCCAGCAGCTTAGGCAACTATGCGCAGTATTTT. It yields the protein CASSLGNYAQYF.

This clone was counted a few times. The rearrangement uses TRBV27 and TRBJ2-3; 8 nucleotides agree with TRBD1. V lost 9 bases to trimming and J lost 5 bases; unmatched junction nucleotides: 4. The germline CDR1 and CDR2 sequences are MNHEY and SMNVEV (reference sequence). The CDR3 spans 12 residues. The CDR3 sequence is CASAGGQDTQYF. Written as DNA, the CDR3 is TGTGCCAGTGCAGGGGGCCAAGATACGCAGTATTTT.

The V call is TRBV11-2, the J call TRBJ2-3; 11 bases match TRBD2. In germline, CDR1 is SGHAT, CDR2 FQNNGV. V trimming: 2 bases; J trimming: 1 base; junction bases outside the gene matches: 5. The CDR3 extends over 17 amino acids. The CDR3, as DNA: TGTGCCAGCAGCTTACTAGCGGGAGGTTGGGGCACAGATACGCAGTATTTT. Amino acid sequence: CASSLLAGGWGTDTQYF.

CDR3 in DNA: TGTGCCATCAGTACGGACAGGGCGAGTTACGAGCAGTACTTC. Protein sequence: CAISTDRASYEQYF. The chain has TRBV10-3 and TRBJ2-7; 8 nucleotides align to TRBD1. Trimming took 5 bases from V and 4 from J; bases not matched to a gene: 7. The CDR3 consists of 14 residues. CDR1 is ENHRY, CDR2 SYGVKD, per germline.

This clone was seen more than once but under ten times. The rearrangement uses TRBV29-1 and TRBJ2-7, with TRBD1 identical over 9 bases. Germline CDR1 and CDR2: SQVTM and ANQGSEA. Trimming removed 6 bases from V and 4 bases from J; junction bases left unmatched: 19. CDR3 size: 17 residues. The CDR3 spells CSVIGTGNLPSGYEQYF. CDR3 nucleotides: TGCAGCGTCATCGGGACAGGGAACCTTCCGAGCGGTTACGAGCAGTACTTC.